The source of this T cell receptor beta chain is a study of CD8+ T cells in alopecia areata. Peripheral blood and lesional scalp punch biopsies were taken from alopecia areata patients. V was clipped by 1 base and J by 1 base, with 6 bases between them. Germline V gene lookup returns CDR1 SGHAT and CDR2 FQNNGV. This CDR3 has 14 residues. Following RNA extraction, reverse transcription yielded cDNA that acted as the sequencing template. The assay was immunoSEQ multiplex PCR, and TCRdb's table has in-frame clones only and misses some. Among hundreds of thousands of clones listed, roughly two thirds were seen once.

The sequence derives from a human donor with alopecia areata. The chain couples TRBV11-2 to TRBJ2-3, with unresolved D. The sequenced sample was CD4+ T cells sorted from blood, obtained at week 0. CDR3 nucleotides: TGTGCCAGCAGCTTAGTTGGTGGCACAGATACGCAGTATTTT. Translation: CASSLVGGTDTQYF.